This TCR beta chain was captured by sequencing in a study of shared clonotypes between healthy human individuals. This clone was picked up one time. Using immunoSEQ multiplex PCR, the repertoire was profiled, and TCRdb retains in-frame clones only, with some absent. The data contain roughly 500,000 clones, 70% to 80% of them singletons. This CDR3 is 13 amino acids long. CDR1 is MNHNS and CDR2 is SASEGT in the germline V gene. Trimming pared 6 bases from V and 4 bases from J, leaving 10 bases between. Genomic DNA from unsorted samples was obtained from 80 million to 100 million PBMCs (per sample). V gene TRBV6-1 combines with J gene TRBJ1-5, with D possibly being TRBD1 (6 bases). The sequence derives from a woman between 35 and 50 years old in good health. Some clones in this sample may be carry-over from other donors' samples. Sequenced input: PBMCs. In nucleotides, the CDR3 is TGTGCCAGCAGCCTCACAGGGAATCAGCCCCAGCATTTT. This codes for CASSLTGNQPQHF.